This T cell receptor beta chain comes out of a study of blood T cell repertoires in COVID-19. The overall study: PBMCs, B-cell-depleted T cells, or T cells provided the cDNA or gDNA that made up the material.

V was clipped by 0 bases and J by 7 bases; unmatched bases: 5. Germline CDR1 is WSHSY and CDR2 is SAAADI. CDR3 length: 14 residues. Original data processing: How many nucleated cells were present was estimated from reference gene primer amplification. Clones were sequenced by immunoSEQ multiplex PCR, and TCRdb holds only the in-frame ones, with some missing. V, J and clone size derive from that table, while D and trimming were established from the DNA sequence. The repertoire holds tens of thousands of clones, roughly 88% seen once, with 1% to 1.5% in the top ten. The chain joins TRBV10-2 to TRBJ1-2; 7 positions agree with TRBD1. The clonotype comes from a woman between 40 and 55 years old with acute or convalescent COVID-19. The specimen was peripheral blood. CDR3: CASSESGQTGGYTF. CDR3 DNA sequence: TGCGCCAGCAGTGAGTCGGGACAGACCGGTGGCTACACCTTC.